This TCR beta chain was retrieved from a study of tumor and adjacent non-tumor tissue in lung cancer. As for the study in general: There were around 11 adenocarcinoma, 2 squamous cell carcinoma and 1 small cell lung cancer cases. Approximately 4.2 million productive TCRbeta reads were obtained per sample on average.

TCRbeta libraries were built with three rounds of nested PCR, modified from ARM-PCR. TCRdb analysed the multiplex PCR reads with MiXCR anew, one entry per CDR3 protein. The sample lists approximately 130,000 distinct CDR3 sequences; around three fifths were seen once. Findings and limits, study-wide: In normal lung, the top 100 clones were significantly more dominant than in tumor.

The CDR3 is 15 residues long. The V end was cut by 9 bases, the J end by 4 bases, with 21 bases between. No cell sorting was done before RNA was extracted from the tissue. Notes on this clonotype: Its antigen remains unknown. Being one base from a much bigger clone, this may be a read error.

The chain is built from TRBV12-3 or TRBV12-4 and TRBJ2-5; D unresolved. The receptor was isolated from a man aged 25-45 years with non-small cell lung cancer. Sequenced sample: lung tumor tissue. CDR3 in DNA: TGTGCCAGAAGCCACACCCGGGTGGGGATAGAGACCCAGTACTTC. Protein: CARSHTRVGIETQYF.